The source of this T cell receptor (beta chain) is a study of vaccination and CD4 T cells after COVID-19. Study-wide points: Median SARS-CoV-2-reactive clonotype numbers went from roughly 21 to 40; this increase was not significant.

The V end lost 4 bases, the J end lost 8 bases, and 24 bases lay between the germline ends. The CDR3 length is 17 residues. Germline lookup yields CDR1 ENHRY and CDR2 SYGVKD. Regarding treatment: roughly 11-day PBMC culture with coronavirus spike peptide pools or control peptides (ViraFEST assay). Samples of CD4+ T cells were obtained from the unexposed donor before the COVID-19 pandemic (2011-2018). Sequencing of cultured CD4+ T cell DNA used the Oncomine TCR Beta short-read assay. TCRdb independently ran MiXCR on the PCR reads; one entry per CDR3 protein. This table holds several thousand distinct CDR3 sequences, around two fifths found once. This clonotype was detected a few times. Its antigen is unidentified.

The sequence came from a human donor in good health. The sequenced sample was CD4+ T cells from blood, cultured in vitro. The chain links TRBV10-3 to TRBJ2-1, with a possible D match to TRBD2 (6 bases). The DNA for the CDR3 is TGTGCCATCAGTGGGCCTACGGGAGTAGGAGAGGTCGATGAGCAGTTCTTC. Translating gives CAISGPTGVGEVDEQFF.